The 19 T cell receptor beta chains below all came from one sample that was sequenced in a study of OX40 agonist ivuxolimab in advanced cancers. Assay: immunoSEQ multiplex PCR; the TCRdb copy retains only in-frame clones and omits some. Of roughly 70,000 clones listed, 88% are singletons. The specimen comprised CD4+ or CD8+ T cells sorted from blood, sampled in a trial of the OX40 agonist ivuxolimab. Receptors originate from an adult with an advanced solid tumor such as melanoma, head and neck, liver or kidney cancer.

The chain joins TRBV7-3 to TRBJ2-1; the D is unclear. The CDR3 contains 15 residues. Germline lookup yields CDR1 SGHTA and CDR2 FQGTGA. V lost 3 bases and J 4 bases, leaving 13 bases between the germline ends. The CDR3 DNA is TGTGCCAGCAGCTTGTTCGCCGGGCCTTACAATGAGCAGTTCTTC. Protein: CASSLFAGPYNEQFF.

The chain carries TRBV9 and TRBJ2-5, with 8 nucleotides matching TRBD2. The V and J ends lost 4 bases and 4 bases, in that order; junction bases with no gene match: 6. The CDR3 extends over 14 amino acids. Per the germline V gene, CDR1 is SGDLS and CDR2 is YYNGEE. Written as DNA, the CDR3 is TGTGCCAGCAGCCCACAGAGCGGGAGAGAGACCCAGTACTTC. It codes for CASSPQSGRETQYF.

V and J are TRBV19 and TRBJ2-3; TRBD2 aligns across 12 bases. Germline CDR1 and CDR2: LNHDA and SQIVND (reference sequence). The CDR3 extends over 15 amino acids. V lost 5 bases and J lost 5; bases outside the gene matches: 5. In nucleotides, the CDR3 is TGTGCCAGTAGTTTGACTAGCGGGGGTGAAGATACGCAGTATTTT. Amino acid sequence: CASSLTSGGEDTQYF.

This clone has a single count. V gene TRBV4-1 combines with J gene TRBJ1-1; TRBD1 matches 8 bases. The CDR3 runs 16 residues. Losses at the gene ends were 0 bases for V and 6 bases for J; bases not matched to a gene: 9. The germline V gene encodes CDR1 MGHRA and CDR2 YSYEKL. CDR3 region: CASSQEPQGARAEAFF. DNA for the CDR3: TGCGCCAGCAGCCAAGAACCTCAGGGGGCTAGGGCTGAAGCTTTCTTT.

The chain employs TRBV19 and TRBJ1-2, with TRBD1 identical over 7 bases. The germline V gene has CDR1 LNHDA and CDR2 SQIVND (reference sequence). The junction had 5 bases not matched to a gene; V was cut back by 7 bases and J by 3 bases. The CDR3 runs to 13 residues. DNA of the CDR3: TGTGCCAGTATTCCCACAGGGGACTATGGCTACACCTTC. Protein sequence: CASIPTGDYGYTF.

The rearrangement links TRBV28 to TRBJ2-7, with TRBD1 matching 8 bases. The V segment lost 4 bases and the J segment 4 bases; nucleotides outside the gene matches: 3. Germline assignment: CDR1 MDHEN and CDR2 SYDVKM. The CDR3 loop spans 13 amino acids. This chain's CDR3 is CASSWTGSYEQYF. The DNA for the CDR3 is TGTGCCAGCAGTTGGACAGGGAGTTACGAGCAGTACTTC.

The V gene is TRBV30, the J gene TRBJ2-2, with TRBD2 matching over 9 bases. Germline V gene sequence: CDR1 GTSNPN, CDR2 SVGIG (reference sequence). V dropped 4 bases and J dropped 5; count of bases not matched to a gene: 14. The CDR3 totals 17 residues. CDR3 in amino acids: CAWTKPGLADKTGELFF. In DNA, the CDR3 is TGTGCCTGGACTAAACCGGGACTAGCAGATAAAACCGGGGAGCTGTTTTTT.

This chain uses TRBV27 with TRBJ2-7; TRBD1 aligns across 10 bases. Per the germline V gene, CDR1 is MNHEY and CDR2 is SMNVEV (reference sequence). The CDR3 contains 15 residues. The V segment lost 3 bases and the J segment 7 bases; nucleotides outside the gene matches: 9. This chain's CDR3 is CASSFLTGGREEQYF. The CDR3 DNA reads as TGTGCCAGCAGTTTTTTGACAGGGGGCCGGGAAGAGCAGTACTTC.

The chain uses TRBV28 and TRBJ2-7, with D maybe TRBD2 (7 bases). Germline CDR1 is MDHEN and CDR2 is SYDVKM. This CDR3 comprises 14 residues. The V and J ends lost 8 bases and 3 bases respectively, with 17 bases between them. The CDR3 spells CASYPGGQGYEQYF. CDR3 sequence (DNA): TGTGCCAGCTACCCCGGGGGGCAGGGCTACGAGCAGTACTTC.

The chain employs TRBV30 and TRBJ1-4, with D perhaps TRBD1 (5 bases). Between the trimmed V and J ends, which lost 4 bases and 7 bases, there was a span of 13 bases. There are 13 residues in the CDR3. Germline V CDR1 and CDR2: GTSNPN, SVGIG (reference sequence). The CDR3 sequence: CAWKGIRGEKLFF. CDR3 nucleotides: TGTGCCTGGAAAGGGATTAGGGGTGAAAAACTGTTTTTT.

The chain carries TRBV29-1 and TRBJ1-4; 7 bases are shared with TRBD1. There are 13 residues in the CDR3. The germline V gene has CDR1 SQVTM and CDR2 ANQGSEA. With 7 bases clipped from V and 8 bases from J, the junction kept 10 bases outside the gene matches. For the CDR3, the DNA is TGCAGCGGGACCGACAGGGTTTCCGAAAAACTGTTTTTT. Its translation is CSGTDRVSEKLFF.

The CDR3 DNA reads as TGTGCCAGCAGTTTCTCGGACTCGAGGAACTACGAGCAGTACTTC. Its translation is CASSFSDSRNYEQYF. The chain employs TRBV28 and TRBJ2-7; tentatively, D is TRBD2 (5 bases). Germline V gene data show CDR1 as MDHEN and CDR2 as SYDVKM. The V and J ends lost 3 bases and 3 bases respectively, with 15 bases between them. This CDR3 has 15 residues. Combining the CDR3 with reference TRBV28 and TRBJ2-7 gives the whole variable domain DVKVTQSSRYLVKRTGEKVFLECVQDMDHENMFWYRQDPGLGLRLIYFSYDVKMKEKGDIPEGYSVSREKKERFSLILESASTNQTSMYLCASSFSDSRNYEQYFGPGTRLTVT.

This clone showed up just once. V is TRBV7-2 and J is TRBJ2-1; D perhaps matches TRBD2 (5 bases). The CDR3 runs 14 residues. V was clipped by 5 bases and J by 5 bases, with 13 bases between them. Per germline, CDR1 SGHTA and CDR2 FQGNSA. The CDR3, as DNA: TGTGCCAGCAGCAACCCCCGCGGGCACAATGAGCAGTTCTTC. As protein: CASSNPRGHNEQFF.

This sequence joins TRBV7-9 and TRBJ1-3; tentatively, D is TRBD1 (6 bases). CDR3 size: 13 residues. The germline gives CDR1 SEHNR, CDR2 FQNEAQ (reference sequence). V lost 4 bases, J lost 5 bases, and 9 bases lay in between. The DNA for the CDR3 is TGTGCCAGCAGCTGGCAGGGGAGAAACACCATATATTTT. It translates to CASSWQGRNTIYF.

The rearrangement links TRBV9 to TRBJ2-3; D gene ambiguous. The CDR3 extends over 14 amino acids. The V gene lost 3 bases and the J gene lost 2 bases, with 10 bases spanning the gap. Germline CDR1 is SGDLS and CDR2 is YYNGEE. CDR3 in DNA: TGTGCCAGCAGCGACAGAAGGCTCACAGATACGCAGTATTTT. Amino acid sequence: CASSDRRLTDTQYF.

The chain recombines TRBV19 with TRBJ1-1; 7 bases are shared with TRBD1. CDR1 and CDR2 from the germline V gene are LNHDA and SQIVND (reference sequence). The CDR3 is 14 residues long. Unmatched junction bases numbered 9, after V lost 4 bases and J lost 7 bases. CDR3 in amino acids: CASSTHRGTSEAFF. The CDR3, as DNA: TGTGCCAGTAGTACGCACAGGGGTACAAGTGAAGCTTTCTTT.

This chain uses TRBV25-1 with TRBJ2-3; the D is unclear. Between the trimmed V and J ends, which lost 7 bases and 6 bases, there was a span of 8 bases. Germline CDR1 MGHDK, CDR2 SYGVNS. The CDR3 covers 11 residues. The CDR3: CASTSGDTQYF. CDR3 nucleotides: TGTGCCAGCACTTCCGGGGATACGCAGTATTTT.

The V gene is TRBV6-1, the J gene TRBJ1-4; D gene ambiguous. CDR1 and CDR2 (germline): MNHNS, SASEGT. The CDR3 is 16 amino acids. Trimming cost V 4 bases and J 8 bases, with 20 bases left between them. CDR3 DNA: TGTGCCAGCAGTGCTTTCTACGGGGTCGGCGGAGAAAAACTGTTTTTT. This sequence encodes CASSAFYGVGGEKLFF.

The chain recombines TRBV10-2 with TRBJ2-2; tentatively, D is TRBD1 (6 bases). The CDR3 is 16 amino acids. Germline V gene sequence: CDR1 WSHSY, CDR2 SAAADI. V lost 7 bases to trimming and J lost 7 bases, with 22 bases between them. The CDR3: CASTSILARGGGELFF. The CDR3 region has the DNA TGCGCCAGCACTTCAATCTTGGCTAGAGGGGGCGGGGAGCTGTTTTTT.